Listed below are T cell receptor beta chains from one sample, sequenced in a study of identical twins. From the 5' RACE reads, TCRdb called clonotypes with MiXCR, one entry per CDR3 protein. In the table there are hundreds of thousands of distinct CDR3 sequences, 12% of which are singletons. The same sample was also used in a study of yellow fever vaccine responses in identical twins.

The sample taken for sequencing was PBMCs. These TCRs come from a woman aged 18-29 years in good health. Each CDR3 is given with its conserved first and last residue. D genes are given only for firm matches. The size field is filled for only some rows; it gives once, few, many or a size class.

j_gene | v_gene | d_gene | abundance | CDR3nt | CDR3aa
TRBJ1-1 | TRBV12-3/TRBV12-4 | . | many | TGTGCCAGCAGCGTACCTCGAATTGAAGCTTTCTTT | CASSVPRIEAFF
TRBJ2-3 | TRBV6-1 | . | . | TGTGCCAGCAGGAGCGAGGGACCGCGTAGAGATACGCAGTATTTT | CASRSEGPRRDTQYF
TRBJ2-5 | TRBV18 | . | . | TGTGCCAGCTCACCAACCGGGTCGGAGACCCAGTACTTC | CASSPTGSETQYF
TRBJ1-6 | TRBV6-2/TRBV6-3 | . | . | TGTGCCAGCAGTTGGGCTCGGGAAATTAATTCACCCCTCCACTTT | CASSWAREINSPLHF
TRBJ2-7 | TRBV11-2 | . | . | TGTGCCAGCAGCTTACGAGGGATCCCCTACGAGCAGTACTTC | CASSLRGIPYEQYF
TRBJ1-3 | TRBV11-3 | . | . | TGTGCCAGCAGCTTAGGACTCGGGGCAAGTGGAAACACCATATATTTT | CASSLGLGASGNTIYF
TRBJ2-2 | TRBV12-3/TRBV12-4 | TRBD2 | few | TGTGCCAGCAGTCGGCAGCGGGAGTCAGCCGGGGAGCTGTTTTTT | CASSRQRESAGELFF
TRBJ1-4 | TRBV7-8 | . | many | TGTGCCAGCAGCCACCGACGGCTAGATGAAAAACTGTTTTTT | CASSHRRLDEKLFF
TRBJ1-5 | TRBV7-9 | . | many | TGTGCCAGCAGCCCTGGAGAAGGGCAGCCCCAGCATTTT | CASSPGEGQPQHF
TRBJ2-1 | TRBV29-1 | . | . | TGCAGCGTTTTTGAGGGTAATGAGCAGTTCTTC | CSVFEGNEQFF
TRBJ2-2 | TRBV12-3/TRBV12-4 | TRBD2 | many | TGTGCCAGCAGTTTGGGACTAGCGGGAGCCGGGGAGCTGTTTTTT | CASSLGLAGAGELFF
TRBJ1-2 | TRBV5-1 | . | . | TGCGCCAGCAGCTTGGCGGGCGGCAACAATGGCTACACCTTC | CASSLAGGNNGYTF
TRBJ1-2 | TRBV4-2 | TRBD1 | few | TGTGCCAGCAGCCACGCCGGGACAGGTGGTTATCCTGGATATGGCTACACCTTC | CASSHAGTGGYPGYGYTF
TRBJ2-7 | TRBV20-1 | . | . | TGCAGTGCTAGAGTAGACCCGAGCTCCTACGAGCAGTACTTC | CSARVDPSSYEQYF